Reported below is one T cell receptor (beta chain). Per the original data handling: Clinicopathological groups supplied CDR3 differences that were used to build a distant-metastasis classifier for papillary thyroid cancer. With MiXCR, TCRdb called clones anew from the PCR reads. None of the V and J calls come from the authors' own analysis; TCRdb made them. The table has approximately 19,000 clones, about 35% seen once; the top ten hold more than 20%. This entry belongs to a study of metastatic and nonmetastatic thyroid tumors. Among the patients, none had received any treatment before thyroid surgery. Deletions cut 0 bases from V and 5 bases from J, with 14 bases between. This CDR3 is built from 17 residues. The germline V gene encodes CDR1 MNHEY and CDR2 SVGAGI.

The rearrangement joins TRBV6-5 to TRBJ1-6; a weak D match, TRBD1 (6 bases). The sequence came from a female donor with papillary thyroid cancer or a benign thyroid nodule (not recorded which). Some clones in this sample may be carry-over from other donors' samples. The sample consisted of tumor tissue. CDR3 sequence (DNA): TGTGCCAGCAGTTACTCGAGAGGGGGGGCAGATAATTCACCCCTCCACTTT. Protein product: CASSYSRGGADNSPLHF.